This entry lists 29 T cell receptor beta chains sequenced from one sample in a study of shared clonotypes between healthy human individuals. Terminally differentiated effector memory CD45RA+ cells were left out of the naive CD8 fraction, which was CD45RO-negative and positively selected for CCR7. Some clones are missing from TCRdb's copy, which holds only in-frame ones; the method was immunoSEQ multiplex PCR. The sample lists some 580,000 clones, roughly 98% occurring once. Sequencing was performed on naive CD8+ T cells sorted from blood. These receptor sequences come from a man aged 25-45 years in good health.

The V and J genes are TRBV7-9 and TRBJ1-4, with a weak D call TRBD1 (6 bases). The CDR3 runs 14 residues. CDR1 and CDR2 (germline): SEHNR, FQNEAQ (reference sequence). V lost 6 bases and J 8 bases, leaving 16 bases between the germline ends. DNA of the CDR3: TGTGCCAGCAGGTCCGGGACATGGGGAGAAAAACTGTTTTTT. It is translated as CASRSGTWGEKLFF. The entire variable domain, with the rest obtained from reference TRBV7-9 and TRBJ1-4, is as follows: DTGVSQNPRHKITKRGQNVTFRCDPISEHNRLYWYRQTLGQGPEFLTYFQNEAQLEKSRLLSDRFSAERPKGSFSTLEIQRTEQGDSAMYLCASRSGTWGEKLFFGSGTQLSVL.

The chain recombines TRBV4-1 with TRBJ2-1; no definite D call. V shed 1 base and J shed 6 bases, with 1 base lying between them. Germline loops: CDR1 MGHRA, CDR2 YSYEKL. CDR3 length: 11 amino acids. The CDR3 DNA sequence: TGCGCCAGCAGCCAAGTCAATGAGCAGTTCTTC. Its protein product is CASSQVNEQFF.

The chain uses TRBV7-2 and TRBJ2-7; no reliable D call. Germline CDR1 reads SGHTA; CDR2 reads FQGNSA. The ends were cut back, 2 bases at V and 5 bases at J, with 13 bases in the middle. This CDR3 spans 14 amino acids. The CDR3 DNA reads TGTGCCAGCAGCTTAAAGGTCTGGTTCGACGAGCAGTACTTC. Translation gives CASSLKVWFDEQYF.

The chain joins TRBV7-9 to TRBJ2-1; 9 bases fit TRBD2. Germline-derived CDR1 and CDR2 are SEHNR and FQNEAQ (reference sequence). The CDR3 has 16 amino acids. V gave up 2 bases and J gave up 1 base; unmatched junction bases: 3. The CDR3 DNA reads TGTGCCAGCAGCTTAAGCGGGAGGAGTTCCTACAATGAGCAGTTCTTC. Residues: CASSLSGRSSYNEQFF. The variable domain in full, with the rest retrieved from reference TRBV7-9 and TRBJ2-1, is DTGVSQNPRHKITKRGQNVTFRCDPISEHNRLYWYRQTLGQGPEFLTYFQNEAQLEKSRLLSDRFSAERPKGSFSTLEIQRTEQGDSAMYLCASSLSGRSSYNEQFFGPGTRLTVL.

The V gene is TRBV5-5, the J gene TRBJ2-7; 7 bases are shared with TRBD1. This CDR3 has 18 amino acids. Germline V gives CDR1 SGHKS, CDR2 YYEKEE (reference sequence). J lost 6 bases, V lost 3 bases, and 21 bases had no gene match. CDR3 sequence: CASSYLIGTDLPQFEQYF. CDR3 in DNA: TGTGCCAGCAGCTACTTAATAGGGACAGACCTTCCCCAGTTCGAGCAGTACTTC.

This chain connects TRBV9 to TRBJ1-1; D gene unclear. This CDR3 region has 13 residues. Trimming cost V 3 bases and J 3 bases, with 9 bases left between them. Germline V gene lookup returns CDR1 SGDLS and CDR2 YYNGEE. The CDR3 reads CASSAMDHTEAFF. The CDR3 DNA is TGTGCCAGCAGCGCAATGGATCACACTGAAGCTTTCTTT. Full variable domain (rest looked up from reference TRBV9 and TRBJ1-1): DSGVTQTPKHLITATGQRVTLRCSPRSGDLSVYWYQQSLDQGLQFLIQYYNGEERAKGNILERFSAQQFPDLHSELNLSSLELGDSALYFCASSAMDHTEAFFGQGTRLTVV.

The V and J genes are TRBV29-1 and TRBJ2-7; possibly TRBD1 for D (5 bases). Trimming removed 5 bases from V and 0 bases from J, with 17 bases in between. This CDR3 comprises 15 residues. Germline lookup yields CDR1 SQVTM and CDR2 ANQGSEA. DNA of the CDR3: TGCAGCGTTATAGACAGTGACAAGCCCTCCTACGAGCAGTACTTC. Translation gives CSVIDSDKPSYEQYF.

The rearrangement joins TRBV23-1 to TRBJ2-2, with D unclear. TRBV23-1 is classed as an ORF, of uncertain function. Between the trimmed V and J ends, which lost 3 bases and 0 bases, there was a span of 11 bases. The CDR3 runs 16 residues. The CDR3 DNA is TGCGCCAGCAGTCATGGAACGGCCACGAACACCGGGGAGCTGTTTTTT. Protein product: CASSHGTATNTGELFF.

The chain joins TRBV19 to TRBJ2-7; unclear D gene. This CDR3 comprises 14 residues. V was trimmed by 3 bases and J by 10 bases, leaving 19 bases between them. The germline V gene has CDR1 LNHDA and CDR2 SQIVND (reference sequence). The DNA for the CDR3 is TGTGCCAGTAGTATGGGCCCAAGCCACGAACGACAGTACTTC. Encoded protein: CASSMGPSHERQYF.

This chain's CDR3 is CASSSLAYEETQYF. Written as DNA, the CDR3 is TGTGCCAGCAGTTCACTAGCGTATGAGGAGACCCAGTACTTC. The rearrangement links TRBV27 to TRBJ2-5; 7 positions match TRBD2. The CDR3 extends over 14 amino acids. V was clipped by 4 bases and J by 5 bases; unmatched bases: 7. Germline V gene data show CDR1 as MNHEY and CDR2 as SMNVEV (reference sequence).

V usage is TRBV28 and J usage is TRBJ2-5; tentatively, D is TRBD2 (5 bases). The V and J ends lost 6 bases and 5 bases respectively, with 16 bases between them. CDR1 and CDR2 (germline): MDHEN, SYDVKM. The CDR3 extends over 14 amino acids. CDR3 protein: CASSGKVVLETQYF. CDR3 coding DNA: TGTGCCAGCAGCGGGAAAGTGGTCTTGGAGACCCAGTACTTC.

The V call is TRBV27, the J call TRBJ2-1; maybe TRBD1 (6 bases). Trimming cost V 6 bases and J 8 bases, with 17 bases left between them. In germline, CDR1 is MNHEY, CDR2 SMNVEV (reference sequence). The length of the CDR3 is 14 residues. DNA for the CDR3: TGTGCCAGCAGCCCGTGGTGGGGGCTCGATGAGCAGTTCTTC. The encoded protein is CASSPWWGLDEQFF.

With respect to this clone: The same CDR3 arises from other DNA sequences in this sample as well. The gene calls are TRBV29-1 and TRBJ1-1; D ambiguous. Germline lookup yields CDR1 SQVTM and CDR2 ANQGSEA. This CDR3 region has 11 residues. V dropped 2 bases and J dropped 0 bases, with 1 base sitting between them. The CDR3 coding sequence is TGCAGCGTTGAATTGAACACTGAAGCTTTCTTT. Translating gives CSVELNTEAFF.

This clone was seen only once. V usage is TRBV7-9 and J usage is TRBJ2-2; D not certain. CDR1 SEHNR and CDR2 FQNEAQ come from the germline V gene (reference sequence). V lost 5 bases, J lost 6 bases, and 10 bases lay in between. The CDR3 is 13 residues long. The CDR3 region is CASSGRYPGELFF. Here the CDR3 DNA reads TGTGCCAGCAGCGGACGATACCCCGGGGAGCTGTTTTTT.

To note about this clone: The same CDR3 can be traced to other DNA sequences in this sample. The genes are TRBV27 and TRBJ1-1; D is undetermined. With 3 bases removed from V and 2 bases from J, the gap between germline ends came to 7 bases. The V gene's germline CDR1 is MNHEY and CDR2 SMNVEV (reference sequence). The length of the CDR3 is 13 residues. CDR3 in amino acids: CASSFALNTEAFF. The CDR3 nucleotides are TGTGCCAGCAGTTTTGCCCTTAACACTGAAGCTTTCTTT.

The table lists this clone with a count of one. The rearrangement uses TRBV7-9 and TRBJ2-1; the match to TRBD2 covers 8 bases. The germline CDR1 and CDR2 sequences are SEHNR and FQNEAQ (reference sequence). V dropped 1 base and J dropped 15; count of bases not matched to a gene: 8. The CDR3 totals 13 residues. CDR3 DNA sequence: TGTGCCAGCAGCTTAGGGGAGCGGGGGCCCGGGTTCTTC. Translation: CASSLGERGPGFF.

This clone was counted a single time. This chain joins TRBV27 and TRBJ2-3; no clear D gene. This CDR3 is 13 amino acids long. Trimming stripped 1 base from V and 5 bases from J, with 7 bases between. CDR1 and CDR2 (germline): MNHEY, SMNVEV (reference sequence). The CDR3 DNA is TGTGCCAGCAGTTTATTGGATGAAGATACGCAGTATTTT. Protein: CASSLLDEDTQYF.

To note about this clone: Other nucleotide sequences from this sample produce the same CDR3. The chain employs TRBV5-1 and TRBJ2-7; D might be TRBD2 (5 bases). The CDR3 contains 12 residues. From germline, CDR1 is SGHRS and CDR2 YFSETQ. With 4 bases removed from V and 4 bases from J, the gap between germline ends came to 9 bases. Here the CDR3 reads CASSGSGYEQYF. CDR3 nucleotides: TGCGCCAGCAGCGGGAGCGGATACGAGCAGTACTTC.

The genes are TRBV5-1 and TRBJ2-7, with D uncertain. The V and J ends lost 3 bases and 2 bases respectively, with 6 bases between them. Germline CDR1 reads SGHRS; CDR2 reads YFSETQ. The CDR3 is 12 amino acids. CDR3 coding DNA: TGCGCCAGCAGCTCCCCTACCTACGAGCAGTACTTC. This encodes CASSSPTYEQYF. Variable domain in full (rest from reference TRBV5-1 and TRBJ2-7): KAGVTQTPRYLIKTRGQQVTLSCSPISGHRSVSWYQQTPGQGLQFLFEYFSETQRNKGNFPGRFSGRQFSNSRSEMNVSTLELGDSALYLCASSSPTYEQYFGPGTRLTVT.

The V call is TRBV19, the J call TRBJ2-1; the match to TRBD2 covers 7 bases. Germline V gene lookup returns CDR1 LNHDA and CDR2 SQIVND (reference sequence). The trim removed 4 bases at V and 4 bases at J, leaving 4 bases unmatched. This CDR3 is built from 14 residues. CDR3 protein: CASSRLLAYNEQFF. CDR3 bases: TGTGCCAGTAGTAGATTACTAGCGTACAATGAGCAGTTCTTC.

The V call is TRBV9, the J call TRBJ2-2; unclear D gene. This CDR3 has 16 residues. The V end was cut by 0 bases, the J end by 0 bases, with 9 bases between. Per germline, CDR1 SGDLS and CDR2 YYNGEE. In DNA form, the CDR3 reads TGTGCCAGCAGCGTAGCCGTAAATACGAACACCGGGGAGCTGTTTTTT. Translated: CASSVAVNTNTGELFF.

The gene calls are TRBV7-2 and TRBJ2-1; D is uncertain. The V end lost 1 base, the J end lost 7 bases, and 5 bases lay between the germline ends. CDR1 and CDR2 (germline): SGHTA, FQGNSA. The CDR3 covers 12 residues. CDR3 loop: CASSLGMNEQFF. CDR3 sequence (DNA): TGTGCCAGCAGCTTAGGAATGAATGAGCAGTTCTTC. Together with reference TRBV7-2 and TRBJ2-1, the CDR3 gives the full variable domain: GAGVSQSPSNKVTEKGKDVELRCDPISGHTALYWYRQSLGQGLEFLIYFQGNSAPDKSGLPSDRFSAERTGGSVSTLTIQRTQQEDSAVYLCASSLGMNEQFFGPGTRLTVL.

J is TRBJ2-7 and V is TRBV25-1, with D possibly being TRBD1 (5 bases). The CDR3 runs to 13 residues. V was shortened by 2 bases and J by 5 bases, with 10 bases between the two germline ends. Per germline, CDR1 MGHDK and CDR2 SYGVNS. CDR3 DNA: TGTGCCAGCAGTGAACCCAGGGCGGACGAGCAGTACTTC. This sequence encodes CASSEPRADEQYF.

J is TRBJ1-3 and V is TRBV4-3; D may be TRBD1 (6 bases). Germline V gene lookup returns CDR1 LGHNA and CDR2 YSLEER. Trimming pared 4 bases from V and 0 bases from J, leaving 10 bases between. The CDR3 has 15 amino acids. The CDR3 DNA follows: TGCGCCAGCAGCCGCGACAGGAGCTCTGGAAACACCATATATTTT. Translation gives CASSRDRSSGNTIYF.

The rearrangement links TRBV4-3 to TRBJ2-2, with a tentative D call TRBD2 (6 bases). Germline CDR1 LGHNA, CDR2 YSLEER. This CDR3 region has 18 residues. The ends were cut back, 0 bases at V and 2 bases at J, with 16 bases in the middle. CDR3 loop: CASSQEVALASNTGELFF. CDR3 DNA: TGCGCCAGCAGCCAAGAAGTCGCTCTAGCGAGCAACACCGGGGAGCTGTTTTTT.

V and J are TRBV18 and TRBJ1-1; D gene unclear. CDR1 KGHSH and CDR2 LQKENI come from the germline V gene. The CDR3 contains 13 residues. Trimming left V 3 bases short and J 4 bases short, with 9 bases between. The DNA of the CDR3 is TGTGCCAGCTCACCGCGCGTTGGCACTGAAGCTTTCTTT. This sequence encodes CASSPRVGTEAFF.

In DNA form, the CDR3 reads TGTGCCAGCAGCCCGGACAGGGCAAACACAGATACGCAGTATTTT. Translated: CASSPDRANTDTQYF. V is TRBV7-9 and J is TRBJ2-3; TRBD1 agrees at 8 bases. CDR3 length: 15 residues. Germline CDR1 reads SEHNR; CDR2 reads FQNEAQ (reference sequence). Trimming at V came to 5 bases and at J to 2 bases, leaving 6 bases not matched to a gene.

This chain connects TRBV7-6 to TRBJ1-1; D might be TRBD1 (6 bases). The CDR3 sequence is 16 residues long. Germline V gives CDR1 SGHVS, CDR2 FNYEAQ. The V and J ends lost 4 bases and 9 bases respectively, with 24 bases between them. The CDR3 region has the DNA TGTGCCAGCAGCTCACCCCACAGGGACGCCAATAATAAAGCTTTCTTT. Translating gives CASSSPHRDANNKAFF.

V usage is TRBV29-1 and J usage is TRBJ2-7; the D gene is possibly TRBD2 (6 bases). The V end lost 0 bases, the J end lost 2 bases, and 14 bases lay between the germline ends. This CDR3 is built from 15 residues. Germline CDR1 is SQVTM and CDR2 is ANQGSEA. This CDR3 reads CSVEDWGEEPYEQYF. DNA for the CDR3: TGCAGCGTTGAAGATTGGGGGGAGGAACCCTACGAGCAGTACTTC.